This T cell receptor (beta chain) was obtained from a study of shared clonotypes between healthy human individuals. Of note for this clone: Its antigen is as yet unknown.

The investigators split CD4+ cells into a CD45RA+ naive subset and a CD45RA-negative memory subset. Germline V gene data show CDR1 as SGHAT and CDR2 as FQDESV (reference sequence). The CDR3 is 12 amino acids. Trimming pared 5 bases from V and 7 bases from J, leaving 9 bases between. The study, taken as a whole, reports: Generation probability values for non-shared clonotypes were lower than those for clonotypes shared by all four donors. How much donors shared clonotypes was expected to be affected by sequencing depth.

The repertoire was sequenced with immunoSEQ multiplex PCR; TCRdb's copy has only in-frame clones and lacks some. The repertoire holds some 360,000 clones, with less than 75% as singletons. The specimen was memory CD4+ T cells sorted from blood. This sample's subset: CD45RA-negative fraction. The sequence came from a man aged 25-40 years in good health. V usage is TRBV11-1 and J usage is TRBJ2-1; no clear D. CDR3 DNA sequence: TGTGCCAGCAGCAACAAGAGAAATGAGCAGTTCTTC. Amino acid sequence: CASSNKRNEQFF.